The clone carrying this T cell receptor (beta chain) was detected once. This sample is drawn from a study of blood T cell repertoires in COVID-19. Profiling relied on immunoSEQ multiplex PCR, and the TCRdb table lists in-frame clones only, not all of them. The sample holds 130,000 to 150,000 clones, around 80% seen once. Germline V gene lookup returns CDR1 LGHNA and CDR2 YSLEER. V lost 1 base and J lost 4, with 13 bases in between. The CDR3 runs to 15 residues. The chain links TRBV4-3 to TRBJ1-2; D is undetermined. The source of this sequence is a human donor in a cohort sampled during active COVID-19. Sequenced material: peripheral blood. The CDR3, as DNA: TGCGCCAGCAGCCAAGTTCCCCAGGAGGTCTATGGCTACACCTTC. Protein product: CASSQVPQEVYGYTF.